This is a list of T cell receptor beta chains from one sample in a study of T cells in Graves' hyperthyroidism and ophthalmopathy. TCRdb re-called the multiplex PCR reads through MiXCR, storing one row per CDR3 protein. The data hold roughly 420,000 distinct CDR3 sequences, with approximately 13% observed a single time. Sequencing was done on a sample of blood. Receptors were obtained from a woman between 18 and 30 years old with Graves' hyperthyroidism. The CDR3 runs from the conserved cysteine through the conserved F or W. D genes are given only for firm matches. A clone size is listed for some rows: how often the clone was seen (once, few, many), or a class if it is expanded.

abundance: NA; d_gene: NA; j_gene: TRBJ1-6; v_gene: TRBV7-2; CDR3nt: TGTGCCAGCAGCTTAGTCTTACACCTCAATTCACCCCTCCACTTT; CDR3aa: CASSLVLHLNSPLHF
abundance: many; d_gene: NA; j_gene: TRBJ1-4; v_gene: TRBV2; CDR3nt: TGTGCCAGCAGTGGACAGCTAGCTAATGAAAAACTGTTTTTT; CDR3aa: CASSGQLANEKLFF
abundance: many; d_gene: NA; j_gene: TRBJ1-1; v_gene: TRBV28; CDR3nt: TGTGCCAGCAGTTTTGCAGGGGACACTGAAGCTTTCTTT; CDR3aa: CASSFAGDTEAFF
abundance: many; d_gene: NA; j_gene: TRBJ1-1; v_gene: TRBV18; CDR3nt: TGTGCCAGCTCAACGGGGAGGGGGTCTGCGAACACTGAAGCTTTCTTT; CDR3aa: CASSTGRGSANTEAFF
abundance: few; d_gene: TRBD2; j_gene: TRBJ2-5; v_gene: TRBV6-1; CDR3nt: TGTGCCAGTGCCCCGGGACTAGCGGGATCTGGGCAAGAGACCCAGTACTTC; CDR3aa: CASAPGLAGSGQETQYF
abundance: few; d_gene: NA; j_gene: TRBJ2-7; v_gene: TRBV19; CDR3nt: TGTGCCAGTAGTGCAACTGGTTCCTACGAGCAGTACTTC; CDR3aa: CASSATGSYEQYF
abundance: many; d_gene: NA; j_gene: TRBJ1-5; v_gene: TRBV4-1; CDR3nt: TGCGCCAGCAGCCAAGACTCTTTCAATCAGCCCCAGCATTTT; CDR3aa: CASSQDSFNQPQHF
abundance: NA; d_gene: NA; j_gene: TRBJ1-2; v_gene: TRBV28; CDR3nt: TGTGCCAGCAGTTCTCCGGGCCCCGTGGGCTACACCTTC; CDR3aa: CASSSPGPVGYTF
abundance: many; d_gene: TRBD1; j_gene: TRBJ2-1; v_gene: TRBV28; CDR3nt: TGTGCCAGCAGTTTACAGGGGGCTTATCTTGAGCAGTTCTTC; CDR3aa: CASSLQGAYLEQFF
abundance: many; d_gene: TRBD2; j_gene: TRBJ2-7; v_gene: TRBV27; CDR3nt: TGTGCCAGCAGTTCTTTGGGACTAGCGGTGGTGGGCGAGCAGTACTTC; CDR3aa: CASSSLGLAVVGEQYF
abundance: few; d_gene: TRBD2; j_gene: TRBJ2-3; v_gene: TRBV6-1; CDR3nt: TGTGCCAGCAGTGAAGATGGGCGGGAGATTTTCGCAGATACGCAGTATTTT; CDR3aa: CASSEDGREIFADTQYF
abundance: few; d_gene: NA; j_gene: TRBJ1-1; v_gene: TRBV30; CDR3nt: TGTGCCTGGAGTGTACTTGGGGAGACTGAAGCTTTCTTT; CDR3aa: CAWSVLGETEAFF
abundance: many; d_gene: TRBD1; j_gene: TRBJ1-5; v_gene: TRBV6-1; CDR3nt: TGTGCCAGCAGTGAATCAGGACCTAGACAGGGAGTCAATCAGCCCCAGCATTTT; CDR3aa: CASSESGPRQGVNQPQHF
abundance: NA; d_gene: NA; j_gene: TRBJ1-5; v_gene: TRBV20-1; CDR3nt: TGCAGTGCTAAGCATAGCAATCAGCCCCAGCATTTT; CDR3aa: CSAKHSNQPQHF
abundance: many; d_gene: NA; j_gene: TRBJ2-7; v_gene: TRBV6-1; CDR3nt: TGTGCCAGCAGTGAAATTTCAGGACATGTGGCCTACGAGCAGTACTTC; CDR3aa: CASSEISGHVAYEQYF
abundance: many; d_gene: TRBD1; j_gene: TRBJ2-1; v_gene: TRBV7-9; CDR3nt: TGTGCCAGCAGCCAAGGGGGACAGGCGCTATACAATGAGCAGTTCTTC; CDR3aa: CASSQGGQALYNEQFF
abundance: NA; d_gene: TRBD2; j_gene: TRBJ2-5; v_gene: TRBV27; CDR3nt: TGTGCCAGCAGTCGAAGACTAGCGGGAGGGCCGGGGACCCAGTACTTC; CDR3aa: CASSRRLAGGPGTQYF
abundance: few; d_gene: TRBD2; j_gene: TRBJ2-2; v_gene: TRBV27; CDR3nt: TGTGCCAGCAGGGGTTTACTAGCGGTAAACGGGGAGCTGTTTTTT; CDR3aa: CASRGLLAVNGELFF
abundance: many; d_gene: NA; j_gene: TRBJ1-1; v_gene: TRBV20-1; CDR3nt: TGCAGTGCTAGAATAAGCGCGGACATGAACACTGAAGCTTTCTTT; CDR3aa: CSARISADMNTEAFF
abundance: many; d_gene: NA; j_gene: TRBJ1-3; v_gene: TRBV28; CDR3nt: TGTGCCAGCGAGGACTCTGGAAACACCATATATTTT; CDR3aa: CASEDSGNTIYF
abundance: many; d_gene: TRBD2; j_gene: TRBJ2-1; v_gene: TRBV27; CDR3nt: TGTGCCAGCAGTTCCCCTAGCGGGAGGCGCAATGAGCAGTTCTTC; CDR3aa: CASSSPSGRRNEQFF
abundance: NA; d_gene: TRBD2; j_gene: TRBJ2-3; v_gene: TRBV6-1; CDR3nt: TGTGCCAGCAGTGTTATGAGCGGGGGCACAGATACGCAGTATTTT; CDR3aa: CASSVMSGGTDTQYF
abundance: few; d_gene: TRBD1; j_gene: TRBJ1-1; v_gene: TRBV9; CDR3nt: TGTGCCAGCAGCGTCGGGACAGGGCCCACTGAAGCTTTCTTT; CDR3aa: CASSVGTGPTEAFF
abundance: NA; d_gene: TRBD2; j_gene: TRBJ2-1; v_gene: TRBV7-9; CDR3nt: TGTGCCAGCAGCCCTTCGGGACTAGCCTCCAATGAGCAGTTCTTC; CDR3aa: CASSPSGLASNEQFF
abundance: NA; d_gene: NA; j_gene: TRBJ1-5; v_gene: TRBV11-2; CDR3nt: TGTGCCAGCAGCTGGGCGGGGAATCAGCCCCAGCATTTT; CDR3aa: CASSWAGNQPQHF
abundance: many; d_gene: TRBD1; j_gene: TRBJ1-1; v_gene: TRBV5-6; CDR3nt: TGTGCCAGCAGCTCCAGGGGGGCAGGGAGGATGAACACTGAAGCTTTCTTT; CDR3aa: CASSSRGAGRMNTEAFF
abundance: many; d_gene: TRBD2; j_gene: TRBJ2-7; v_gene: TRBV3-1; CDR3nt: TGTGCCAGCAGCCTCGGTGTGGCGGGGGCCTACGAGCAGTACTTC; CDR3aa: CASSLGVAGAYEQYF
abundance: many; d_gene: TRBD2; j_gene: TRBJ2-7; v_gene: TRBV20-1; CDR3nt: TGCAGTGCTAGAGATCTGGAGATGGGGGGGGGGTTCTCCTACGAGCAGTACTTC; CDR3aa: CSARDLEMGGGFSYEQYF
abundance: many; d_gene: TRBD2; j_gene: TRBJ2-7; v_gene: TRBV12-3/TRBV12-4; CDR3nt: TGTGCCAGCAGTTCGACTAGCGGGAACTACGAGCAGTACTTC; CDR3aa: CASSSTSGNYEQYF
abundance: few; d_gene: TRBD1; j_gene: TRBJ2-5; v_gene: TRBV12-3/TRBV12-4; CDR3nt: TGTGCCAGCAGTTCGTCTCGGACAGGGGGAGCTGAGACCCAGTACTTC; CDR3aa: CASSSSRTGGAETQYF
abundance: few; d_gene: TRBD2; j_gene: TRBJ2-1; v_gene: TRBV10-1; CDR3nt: TGCGCCAGCAGTGAGTCGCGCTCTGGGACTAGCGGGAGGGTTTCACTCAATGAGCAGTTCTTC; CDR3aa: CASSESRSGTSGRVSLNEQFF
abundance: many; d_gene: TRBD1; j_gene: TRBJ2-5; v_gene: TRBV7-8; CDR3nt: TGTGCCAGCAGACGAGACAGGGGAGCAGAGACCCAGTACTTC; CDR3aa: CASRRDRGAETQYF
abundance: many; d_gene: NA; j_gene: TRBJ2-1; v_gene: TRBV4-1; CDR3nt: TGCGCCAGCAGCCAAGGGGTATACAATGAGCAGTTCTTC; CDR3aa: CASSQGVYNEQFF
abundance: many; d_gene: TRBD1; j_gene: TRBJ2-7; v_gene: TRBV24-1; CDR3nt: TGTGCCACCAGTGATTCCTCCGGGACAGGGTCCGACGAGCAGTACTTC; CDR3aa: CATSDSSGTGSDEQYF
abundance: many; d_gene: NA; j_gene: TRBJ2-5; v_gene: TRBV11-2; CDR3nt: TGTGCCAGCAGCTTCGGTTCAATGGGGCTGGAGACCCAGTACTTC; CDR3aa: CASSFGSMGLETQYF
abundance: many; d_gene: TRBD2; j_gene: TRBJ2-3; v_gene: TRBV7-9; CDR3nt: TGCGCCAGCAGCTTGGTTAGCGGGACCACAGATACGCAGTATTTT; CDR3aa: CASSLVSGTTDTQYF
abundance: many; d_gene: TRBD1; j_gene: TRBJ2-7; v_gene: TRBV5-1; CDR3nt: TGCGCCAGCAGCTCCGGGACAGGGATCTACGAGCAGTACTTC; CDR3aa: CASSSGTGIYEQYF
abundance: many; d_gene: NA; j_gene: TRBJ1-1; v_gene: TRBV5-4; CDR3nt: TGTGCCAGCAGCTTGCGGGGGGCAGACACTGAAGCTTTCTTT; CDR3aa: CASSLRGADTEAFF
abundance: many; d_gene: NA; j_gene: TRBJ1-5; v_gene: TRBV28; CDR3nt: TGTGCCAGCAGTTTAACATGGCAGCCCCAGCATTTT; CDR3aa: CASSLTWQPQHF
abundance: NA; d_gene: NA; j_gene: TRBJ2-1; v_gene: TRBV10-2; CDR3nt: TGCGCCAGCAGTCTCCCCCCGGGCTTTTACAATGAGCAGTTCTTC; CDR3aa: CASSLPPGFYNEQFF
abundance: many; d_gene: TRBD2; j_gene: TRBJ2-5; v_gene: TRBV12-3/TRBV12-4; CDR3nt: TGTGCCAGCAGTCCACTAGCGGGAGAAGGGAGCCAAGAGACCCAGTACTTC; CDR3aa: CASSPLAGEGSQETQYF
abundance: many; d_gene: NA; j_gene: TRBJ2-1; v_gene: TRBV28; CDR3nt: TGTGCCAGCAGCCGTAGGGCTAGGTACAATGAGCAGTTCTTC; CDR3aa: CASSRRARYNEQFF
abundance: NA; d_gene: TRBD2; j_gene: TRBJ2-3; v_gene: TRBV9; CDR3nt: TGTGCCAGCAGCGTCTACGGGACTAGCGGGAAGGGTACAGATACGCAGTATTTT; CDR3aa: CASSVYGTSGKGTDTQYF